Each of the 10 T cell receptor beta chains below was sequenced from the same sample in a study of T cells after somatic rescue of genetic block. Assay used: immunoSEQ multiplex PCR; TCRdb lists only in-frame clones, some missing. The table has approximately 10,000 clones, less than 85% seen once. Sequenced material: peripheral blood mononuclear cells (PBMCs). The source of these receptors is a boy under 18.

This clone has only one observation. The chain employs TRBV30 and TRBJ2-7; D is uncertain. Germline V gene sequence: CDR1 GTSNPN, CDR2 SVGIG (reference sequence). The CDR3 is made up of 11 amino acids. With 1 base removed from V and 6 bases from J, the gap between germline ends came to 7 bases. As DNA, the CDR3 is TGTGCCTGGAGTGGGTATGGCGAGCAGTACTTC. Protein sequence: CAWSGYGEQYF.

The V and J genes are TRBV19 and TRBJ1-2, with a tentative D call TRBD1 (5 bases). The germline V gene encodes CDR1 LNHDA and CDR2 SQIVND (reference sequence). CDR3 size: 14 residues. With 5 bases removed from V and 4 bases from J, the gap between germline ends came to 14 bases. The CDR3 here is CASSSPGESYGYTF. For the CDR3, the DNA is TGTGCCAGTAGTTCTCCGGGGGAAAGCTATGGCTACACCTTC.

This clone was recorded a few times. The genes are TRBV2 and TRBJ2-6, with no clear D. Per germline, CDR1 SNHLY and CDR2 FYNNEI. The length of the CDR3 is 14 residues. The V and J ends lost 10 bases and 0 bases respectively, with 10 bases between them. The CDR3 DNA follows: TGTGCCAAAACCCTGGGCTCTGGGGCCAACGTCCTGACTTTC. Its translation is CAKTLGSGANVLTF.

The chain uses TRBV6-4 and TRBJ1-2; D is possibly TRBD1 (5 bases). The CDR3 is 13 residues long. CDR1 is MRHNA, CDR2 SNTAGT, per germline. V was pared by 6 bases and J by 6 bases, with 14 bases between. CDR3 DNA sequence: TGTGCCAGCAGAGGACACCCCGGTGATGGCTACACCTTC. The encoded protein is CASRGHPGDGYTF.

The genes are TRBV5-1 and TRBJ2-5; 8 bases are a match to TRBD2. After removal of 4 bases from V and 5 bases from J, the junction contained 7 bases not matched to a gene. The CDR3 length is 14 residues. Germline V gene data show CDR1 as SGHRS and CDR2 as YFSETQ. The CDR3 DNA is TGCGCCAGCAGCAGGGGACTAGTGGGGGAGACCCAGTACTTC. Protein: CASSRGLVGETQYF.

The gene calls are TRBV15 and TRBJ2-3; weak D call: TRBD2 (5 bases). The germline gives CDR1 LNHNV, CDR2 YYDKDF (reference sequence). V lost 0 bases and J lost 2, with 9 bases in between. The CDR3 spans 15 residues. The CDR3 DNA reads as TGTGCCACCAGCAGAGATACGAGGGTCACAGATACGCAGTATTTT. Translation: CATSRDTRVTDTQYF.

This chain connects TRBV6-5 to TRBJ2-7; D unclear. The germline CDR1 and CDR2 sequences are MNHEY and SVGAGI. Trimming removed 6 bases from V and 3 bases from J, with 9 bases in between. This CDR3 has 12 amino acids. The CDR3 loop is CASSPTHYEQYF. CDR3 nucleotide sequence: TGTGCCAGCAGCCCGACTCACTACGAGCAGTACTTC.

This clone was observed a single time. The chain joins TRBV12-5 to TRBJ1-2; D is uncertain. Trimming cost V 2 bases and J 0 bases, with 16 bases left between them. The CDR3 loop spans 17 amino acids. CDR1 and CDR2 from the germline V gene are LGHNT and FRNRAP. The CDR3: CASGLSGYSVANYGYTF. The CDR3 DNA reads TGTGCTAGTGGTTTGAGCGGGTACAGTGTAGCTAACTATGGCTACACCTTC.

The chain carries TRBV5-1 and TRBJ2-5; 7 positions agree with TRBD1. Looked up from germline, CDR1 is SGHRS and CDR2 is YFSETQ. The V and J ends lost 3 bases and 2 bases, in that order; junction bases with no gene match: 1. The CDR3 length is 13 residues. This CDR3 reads CASSWTGQETQYF. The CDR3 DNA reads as TGCGCCAGCAGCTGGACAGGACAAGAGACCCAGTACTTC.

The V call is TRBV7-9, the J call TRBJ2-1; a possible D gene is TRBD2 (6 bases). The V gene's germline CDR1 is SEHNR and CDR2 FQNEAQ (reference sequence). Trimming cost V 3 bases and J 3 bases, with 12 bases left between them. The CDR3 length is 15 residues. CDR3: CASSLGGTLYNEQFF. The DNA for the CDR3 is TGTGCCAGCAGCTTGGGAGGCACCCTCTACAATGAGCAGTTCTTC.